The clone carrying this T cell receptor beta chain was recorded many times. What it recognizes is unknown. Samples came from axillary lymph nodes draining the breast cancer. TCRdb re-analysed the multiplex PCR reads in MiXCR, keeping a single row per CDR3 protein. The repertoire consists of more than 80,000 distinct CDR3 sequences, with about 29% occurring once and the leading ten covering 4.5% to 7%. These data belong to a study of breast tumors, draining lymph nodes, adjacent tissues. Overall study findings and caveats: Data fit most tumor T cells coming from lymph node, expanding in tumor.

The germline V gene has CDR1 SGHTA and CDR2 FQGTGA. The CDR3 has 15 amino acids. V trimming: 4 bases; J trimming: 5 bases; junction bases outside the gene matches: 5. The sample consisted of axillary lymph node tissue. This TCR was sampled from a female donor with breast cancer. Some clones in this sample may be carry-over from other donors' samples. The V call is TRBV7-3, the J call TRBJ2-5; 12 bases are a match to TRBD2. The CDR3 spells CASSSSGGASETQYF. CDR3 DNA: TGTGCCAGCAGCTCTAGCGGGGGGGCCTCCGAGACCCAGTACTTC. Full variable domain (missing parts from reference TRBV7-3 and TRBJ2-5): GAGVSQTPSNKVTEKGKYVELRCDPISGHTALYWYRQSLGQGPEFLIYFQGTGAADDSGLPNDRFFAVRPEGSVSTLKIQRTERGDSAVYLCASSSSGGASETQYFGPGTRLLVL.